These 21 T cell receptor beta chains were all obtained from the same sample, sequenced in a study of post-analysis software for immune sequencing data. Included in the TCR beta cDNA libraries were unique molecular identifiers. TCRdb recomputed calls from the PCR reads with MiXCR, one row per CDR3 protein. This sample has 430,000 or so distinct CDR3 sequences, with roughly 38% found just once. Overall study results and limits: Patients carried five TRBV segments more frequently than controls did, and TRBV5-6, TRBV5-1 and TRBV20-1 were among them.

For these TCRs, the target antigens are not known. The sample was blood. These receptors were obtained from a girl between 2 and 10 years old with multiple sclerosis.

The genes are TRBV12-3 or TRBV12-4 and TRBJ2-5, with 8 nucleotides matching TRBD1. After removal of 4 bases from V and 1 base from J, the junction contained 8 bases not matched to a gene. The CDR3 loop spans 16 amino acids. CDR3 nucleotide sequence: TGTGCCAGCAGTTATCGGACAGGGAACCTCCAAGAGACCCAGTACTTC. Its protein is CASSYRTGNLQETQYF.

This rearrangement joins TRBV29-1 to TRBJ2-7, with D possibly being TRBD1 (6 bases). Germline CDR1 is SQVTM and CDR2 is ANQGSEA. The CDR3 extends over 12 amino acids. In nucleotides, the CDR3 is TGCAACGATCCGGGACATACCTACGAGCAGTACTTC. Encoded protein: CNDPGHTYEQYF.

The table lists this clonotype with a few counts. V and J are TRBV5-1 and TRBJ2-5, with 7 bases matching TRBD2. The end of the DNA fits TRBJ2-7 better, so the J call may be wrong. CDR3 length: 14 amino acids. Germline V lookup: CDR1 SGHRS, CDR2 YFSETQ. In DNA form, the CDR3 reads TGCGCCAGTTGTCAATCGGGGGGATCGTACGAGCAGTACTTC. It codes for CASCQSGGSYEQYF.

The chain links TRBV9 to TRBJ2-7; the D gene could be TRBD1 or TRBD2 (5 bases each). The J call is uncertain, as TRBJ2-5 better fits the DNA end. This CDR3 has 14 residues. Germline loops: CDR1 SGDLS, CDR2 YYNGEE. This CDR3 reads CASSVGGASQTQYF. Here the CDR3 DNA reads TGTGCCAGCAGCGTAGGAGGGGCCAGTCAGACCCAGTACTTC.

The chain employs TRBV20-1 and TRBJ2-1, with 7 bases fitting TRBD2. With V trimmed by 3 bases and J by 3 bases, 8 bases remained unmatched. CDR3 length: 15 amino acids. Germline V CDR1 and CDR2: DFQATT, SNEGSKA (reference sequence). CDR3 DNA sequence: TGCAGTGCTAGTCCCAGCGGGAAATTCTACAATGAGCAGTTCTTC. This encodes CSASPSGKFYNEQFF.

This clonotype was seen a handful of times. The J gene is TRBJ1-2, the V gene TRBV3-1; a weak D match, TRBD1 (5 bases). Trimming removed 4 bases at V and 2 bases at J, with 11 bases between. This CDR3 has 14 amino acids. The germline V gene encodes CDR1 LGHDT and CDR2 YNNKEL (reference sequence). The CDR3 here is CASSPEGVNYGYTF. The CDR3 DNA follows: TGTGCCAGCAGCCCGGAAGGGGTAAACTATGGCTACACCTTC.

The gene calls are TRBV12-3 or TRBV12-4 and TRBJ2-5; D is unresolved. Deletions cut 7 bases from V and 1 base from J, with 10 bases between. The CDR3 runs to 13 residues. CDR3 nucleotides: TGTGCCAGCACCGCCACGACCCAAGAGACCCAGTACTTC. It is translated as CASTATTQETQYF.

The V and J genes are TRBV6-4 and TRBJ2-3; the match to TRBD1 covers 7 bases. The CDR3 runs 13 residues. Trimming removed 1 base from V and 11 bases from J; junction bases left unmatched: 6. Germline CDR1 is MRHNA and CDR2 is SNTAGT. The CDR3 reads CASSDFPGQRQYF. CDR3 coding DNA: TGTGCCAGCAGTGACTTTCCGGGACAGAGGCAGTATTTT.

The chain employs TRBV7-9 and TRBJ2-1, with D possibly matching TRBD1 (5 bases). In germline, CDR1 is SEHNR, CDR2 FQNEAQ (reference sequence). There are 15 residues in the CDR3. Trimming left V 0 bases short and J 4 bases short, with 10 bases between. The CDR3 coding sequence is TGTGCCAGCAGCTTAGCAGGGTCAGGGTACAATGAGCAGTTCTTC. This gives the protein CASSLAGSGYNEQFF. The complete variable domain, with remaining parts taken from reference TRBV7-9 and TRBJ2-1, reads DTGVSQNPRHKITKRGQNVTFRCDPISEHNRLYWYRQTLGQGPEFLTYFQNEAQLEKSRLLSDRFSAERPKGSFSTLEIQRTEQGDSAMYLCASSLAGSGYNEQFFGPGTRLTVL.

The chain's CDR3 is CASSLGAARGRSPLHF. The CDR3 bases are TGTGCCAGCAGCTTAGGGGCGGCGAGGGGTCGGTCACCCCTCCACTTT. The chain carries TRBV7-9 and TRBJ1-6, with TRBD1 as a possible D gene (5 bases). The V gene lost 1 base and the J gene lost 10 bases, with 17 bases spanning the gap. Germline values: CDR1 SEHNR, CDR2 FQNEAQ (reference sequence). The CDR3 has 16 residues.

The chain is built from TRBV5-1 and TRBJ2-3; D possibly matches TRBD1 or TRBD2 (6 bases each). CDR1 SGHRS and CDR2 YFSETQ come from the germline V gene. Deletions cut 4 bases from V and 0 bases from J, with 18 bases between. This CDR3 is built from 17 residues. The chain's CDR3 is CASSTKGGHVSTDTQYF. The CDR3 nucleotides read TGCGCCAGCAGCACCAAGGGGGGACACGTAAGCACAGATACGCAGTATTTT.

The CDR3 DNA sequence: TGTGCCAGCAGCCCGAGGATGTTAGGGACCCAGTACTTC. Translation: CASSPRMLGTQYF. The chain recombines TRBV7-3 with TRBJ2-5; D not certain. Germline CDR1 is SGHTA and CDR2 is FQGTGA. This CDR3 has 13 amino acids. V lost 5 bases to trimming and J lost 7 bases, with 14 bases between them.

In this sample, this clonotype turned up a few times. This sequence joins TRBV4-1 and TRBJ1-4; D gene uncertain. The V end was cut by 3 bases, the J end by 6 bases, with 17 bases between. There are 16 residues in the CDR3. CDR1 is MGHRA and CDR2 is YSYEKL in the germline V gene. Here the CDR3 reads CASSHAMTSPYEKLFF. In DNA form, the CDR3 reads TGCGCCAGCAGCCATGCTATGACAAGCCCGTATGAAAAACTGTTTTTT.

This clonotype was observed a handful of times. J is TRBJ2-1 and V is TRBV10-3; D possibly corresponds to TRBD2 (6 bases). CDR1 and CDR2 from the germline V gene are ENHRY and SYGVKD. Trimming cost V 5 bases and J 0 bases, with 8 bases left between them. The CDR3 is 14 amino acids. CDR3: CAISSGSSYNEQFF. In DNA, the CDR3 is TGTGCCATCAGTTCCGGGAGCTCCTACAATGAGCAGTTCTTC.

To note about this clonotype: One junction end disagrees with the germline gene, perhaps due to a read error. The rearrangement links TRBV12-3 or TRBV12-4 to TRBJ2-7, with D possibly TRBD2 on 6 matching bases. The CDR3 loop spans 14 amino acids. The CDR3 coding sequence is TGTGTCAGCACATCCCGCGGGGTCACCTACGAGCAGTACTTC. It translates to CVSTSRGVTYEQYF.

This chain uses TRBV21-1 with TRBJ2-1; the D call TRBD1 from the table was never checked on the DNA. TRBV21-1 is termed a pseudogene. The CDR3 contains 16 residues. This CDR3 reads CASSIIPGQFYNEQFF. In DNA, the CDR3 is TGTGCCAGCAGCATTATCCCGGGACAGTTCTACAATGAGCAGTTCTTC.

The chain carries TRBV5-5 and TRBJ1-2; D may be TRBD1 (5 bases). V shed 2 bases and J shed 7 bases, with 24 bases lying between them. Germline V lookup: CDR1 SGHKS, CDR2 YYEKEE (reference sequence). There are 17 residues in the CDR3. In DNA, the CDR3 is TGTGCCAGCAGCTTAACCCCAGGGCAGGCACTTAGTGGTGGCTACACCTTC. Translating gives CASSLTPGQALSGGYTF.

The chain couples TRBV20-1 to TRBJ2-3, with TRBD2 as a possible D gene (6 bases). Deletions cut 6 bases from V and 2 bases from J, with 15 bases between. Germline values: CDR1 DFQATT, CDR2 SNEGSKA (reference sequence). The CDR3 has 14 amino acids. CDR3 residues: CSAARDFHTDTQYF. CDR3 DNA: TGCAGTGCGGCCCGGGACTTTCACACAGATACGCAGTATTTT.

This chain connects TRBV10-3 to TRBJ2-3; 9 nucleotides match TRBD2. With 5 bases clipped from V and 0 bases from J, the junction kept 9 bases outside the gene matches. In germline, CDR1 is ENHRY, CDR2 SYGVKD. The length of the CDR3 is 17 residues. The CDR3 here is CAISPAGGPSSTDTQYF. The CDR3, as DNA: TGTGCCATCAGTCCAGCGGGGGGTCCCTCTAGCACAGATACGCAGTATTTT.

V and J are TRBV11-2 and TRBJ2-7; 10 nucleotides line up with TRBD1. The CDR3 contains 15 residues. CDR1 and CDR2 from the germline V gene are SGHAT and FQNNGV. Germline trimming cut 6 bases from V and 7 bases from J; bases unmatched to any gene: 12. The CDR3 loop is CASSLGGTGVNEQYF. As DNA, the CDR3 is TGTGCCAGCAGTCTAGGGGGGACAGGGGTGAATGAGCAGTACTTC. The full variable domain, rest sourced from reference TRBV11-2 and TRBJ2-7, is EAGVAQSPRYKIIEKRQSVAFWCNPISGHATLYWYQQILGQGPKLLIQFQNNGVVDDSQLPKDRFSAERLKGVDSTLKIQPAKLEDSAVYLCASSLGGTGVNEQYFGPGTRLTVT.

This clonotype has a handful of counts. J is TRBJ2-1 and V is TRBV7-9; TRBD1 is a possible D gene (7 bases). The CDR3 runs to 12 residues. V dropped 6 bases and J dropped 14 bases, with 17 bases sitting between them. From germline, CDR1 is SEHNR and CDR2 FQNEAQ (reference sequence). DNA for the CDR3: TGTGCCAGCAGTTTACCCAGGGGGGTGAAGTTCTTC. It encodes CASSLPRGVKFF.